The entry below gives a single T cell receptor (beta chain) sequence along with its context. These data are taken from a study of cytomegalovirus exposure and HLA in healthy donors. Sequencing was performed with immunoSEQ multiplex PCR; in TCRdb, only in-frame clones are kept and a portion is missing. The sample consists of tens of thousands of clones, around nine tenths of them appearing once. The study drew the donors from its 120-subject validation cohort, separate from the roughly 700-subject first cohort. Looked up from germline, CDR1 is SGHVS and CDR2 is FNYEAQ. The CDR3 is 17 residues long. The V gene end was trimmed by 3 bases and the J gene end by 6 bases; junction bases not matched to a gene: 13.

The V call is TRBV7-6, the J call TRBJ2-3, with TRBD2 identical over 9 bases. The TCR was taken from a young woman in good health and CMV-seropositive. Material: PBMCs. Here the CDR3 reads CASSLGGGAPFYDTQYF. DNA of the CDR3: TGTGCCAGCAGCTTGGGCGGGGGGGCCCCCTTCTACGATACGCAGTATTTT. The whole variable domain, filled in from reference TRBV7-6 and TRBJ2-3, reads GAGVSQSPRYKVTKRGQDVALRCDPISGHVSLYWYRQALGQGPEFLTYFNYEAQQDKSGLPNDRFSAERPEGSISTLTIQRTEQRDSAMYRCASSLGGGAPFYDTQYFGPGTRLTVL.